This is a list of T cell receptor beta chains from one sample in a study of cytomegalovirus exposure and HLA in healthy donors. TCRdb's table, derived via immunoSEQ multiplex PCR, lists solely in-frame clones and lacks some. The data contain 150,000 to 200,000 clones, 70% to 80% of them singletons. Sequencing input: PBMCs. The origin of the receptors is a man aged 55-75 years in good health and CMV-seronegative. CDR3s include the opening cysteine and the closing phenylalanine or tryptophan. D genes are given only for firm matches. Clone size appears in some rows only: once, few, many, or a class for an expanded clone.

NA TRBJ1-1 TRBD1 TRBV10-3 TGTGCCATCAAACGGACAGGGGACACTGAAGCTTTCTTT CAIKRTGDTEAFF
NA TRBJ1-3 NA TRBV30 TGTGCCTGGTCACTTGGGGGGGCTGGAAACACCATATATTTT CAWSLGGAGNTIYF
NA TRBJ2-7 TRBD1 TRBV28 TGTGCCAGCAGACCTAGACCGGGGACAGGGCACTACGAGCTGTACTTC CASRPRPGTGHYELYF
NA TRBJ2-5 NA TRBV7-3 TGTGCCAGCAGCTTAATGGGGGGAGGGGGGACCCAGTACTTC CASSLMGGGGTQYF
NA TRBJ2-5 TRBD2 TRBV19 TGTGCCAGTAGTATAACCCCGGGGGGGTGGGAGACCCAGTACTTC CASSITPGGWETQYF
NA TRBJ2-7 TRBD1 TRBV7-2 TGTGCCAGCAGCTCGCCGGGACAGGGGTCCTACGAGCAGTACTTC CASSSPGQGSYEQYF
NA TRBJ2-5 NA TRBV7-8 TGTGCCAGCAGCTTAGGGGCTGGGGCCGGGGAGACCCAGTACTTC CASSLGAGAGETQYF
NA TRBJ2-1 NA TRBV5-1 TGCGCCAGCAGCTTTTTGGCTAGCCACAATGAGCAGTTCTTC CASSFLASHNEQFF
once TRBJ2-3 NA TRBV4-1 TGCGCCAGCAGCCAAACGGGCGAGGGACTTTACACAGATACGCAGTATTTT CASSQTGEGLYTDTQYF
NA TRBJ2-1 NA TRBV28 TGTGCCAGCAGTTTGCGCGGAAACTCCTACAATGAGCAGTTCTTC CASSLRGNSYNEQFF
few TRBJ1-2 TRBD1 TRBV29-1 TGCAGCGTTGAACCCGAAGTGACAGGGAGAGGCTACACCTTC CSVEPEVTGRGYTF
NA TRBJ2-7 TRBD2 TRBV5-1 TGCGCCAGCAGCTTTTGGGGGAGGGCGGCGGACGAGCAGTACTTC CASSFWGRAADEQYF
NA TRBJ2-7 TRBD2 TRBV7-8 TGTGCCAGCAGCCCCCTTGGGGCGGGGGGGGTATACGAGCAGTACTTC CASSPLGAGGVYEQYF
NA TRBJ1-4 NA TRBV4-3 TGCGCCAGCAGCCAAGATAGGGGGGGGCATAATGAAAAACTGTTTTTT CASSQDRGGHNEKLFF